This passage covers 28 T cell receptor beta chains from one sample sequenced in a study of STAT5B mutations in CD4+ large granular lymphocyte leukemia (dated by TCRdb to about 2022). The library was obtained by the immunoSEQ multiplex PCR assay. TCRdb holds this immuneACCESS table with in-frame rearrangements only. Some clones are missing; in checked studies, unresolved V genes explain under half, and the rest has no known cause. Within this sample are about 19,000 clones, with about 81% of them counted one time only. The ten largest clonotypes hold approximately 13% of the sample. The sequenced material came from CD4+ T cells from blood buffy coats. The receptors here all came from a human donor in good health.

The J gene is TRBJ1-1, the V gene TRBV29-1; a weak D match, TRBD1 (6 bases). Germline assignment: CDR1 SQVTM and CDR2 ANQGSEA. The CDR3 contains 14 residues. The V and J ends lost 5 bases and 5 bases respectively, with 18 bases between them. This CDR3 reads CSVSQPGVGTEAFF. CDR3 DNA sequence: TGCAGCGTTTCTCAGCCAGGGGTAGGGACTGAAGCTTTCTTT.

J is TRBJ2-2 and V is TRBV30, with 11 nucleotides matching TRBD2. Germline V gene data show CDR1 as GTSNPN and CDR2 as SVGIG (reference sequence). This CDR3 is 14 amino acids long. The V segment lost 1 base and the J segment 8 bases; nucleotides outside the gene matches: 3. CDR3 sequence reads: CAWSGLAGKGELFF. DNA for the CDR3: TGTGCCTGGAGTGGACTAGCGGGGAAGGGGGAGCTGTTTTTT.

The chain links TRBV19 to TRBJ1-2, with TRBD1 as a possible D gene (6 bases). The CDR3 runs to 14 residues. Germline CDR1 and CDR2: LNHDA and SQIVND (reference sequence). Deletions cut 10 bases from V and 7 bases from J, with 22 bases between. As DNA, the CDR3 is TGTGCCACCTCCCCAGGGGCCCTCATGCGTGGCTACACCTTC. It yields the protein CATSPGALMRGYTF.

The chain couples TRBV19 to TRBJ1-5; maybe TRBD1 (5 bases). CDR1 LNHDA and CDR2 SQIVND come from the germline V gene (reference sequence). V lost 3 bases, J lost 7 bases, and 19 bases lay in between. The CDR3 runs 16 residues. CDR3 residues: CASSIGGVGGNQPQHF. The CDR3 DNA sequence: TGTGCCAGTAGTATTGGAGGGGTCGGGGGGAACCAGCCCCAGCATTTT.

In nucleotides, the CDR3 is TGTGCCAGCAGCGCTCAGGGGCGAAAGAACACCGGGGAGCTGTTTTTT. It specifies CASSAQGRKNTGELFF. This rearrangement joins TRBV9 to TRBJ2-2; possible D gene TRBD1, 6 bases. This CDR3 is built from 16 residues. CDR1 SGDLS and CDR2 YYNGEE come from the germline V gene. V was clipped by 3 bases and J by 1 base, with 13 bases between them.

The chain uses TRBV6-6 and TRBJ1-3; D uncertain. The CDR3 sequence is 12 residues long. Trimming removed 5 bases from V and 5 bases from J, with 7 bases in between. CDR1 MNHNY and CDR2 SVGAGI come from the germline V gene (reference sequence). The CDR3 DNA reads TGTGCCAGCAGTCCTAGTCGAAACACCATATATTTT. Translating gives CASSPSRNTIYF.

The V and J genes are TRBV2 and TRBJ1-1, with TRBD1 matching 7 bases. CDR1 and CDR2 from the germline V gene are SNHLY and FYNNEI. After removal of 6 bases from V and 1 base from J, the junction contained 8 bases not matched to a gene. The CDR3 extends over 15 amino acids. The CDR3 DNA is TGTGCCAGCAGGGCTGCCGGGACAGCGAACACTGAAGCTTTCTTT. It encodes CASRAAGTANTEAFF.

This chain connects TRBV10-3 to TRBJ1-5; TRBD1 aligns across 10 bases. Unmatched junction bases numbered 4, after V lost 3 bases and J lost 2 bases. Germline assignment: CDR1 ENHRY and CDR2 SYGVKD. The CDR3 is 16 amino acids. The chain's CDR3 is CAISDRDRGGNQPQHF. The CDR3, as DNA: TGTGCCATCAGTGACCGGGACAGGGGCGGCAATCAGCCCCAGCATTTT.

V and J are TRBV30 and TRBJ2-6; D uncertain. Per the germline V gene, CDR1 is GTSNPN and CDR2 is SVGIG (reference sequence). This CDR3 is 13 amino acids long. The V end lost 2 bases, the J end lost 3 bases, and 5 bases lay between the germline ends. CDR3: CAWSPSGANVLTF. CDR3 DNA sequence: TGTGCCTGGAGTCCTAGTGGGGCCAACGTCCTGACTTTC. Full variable domain (missing parts from reference TRBV30 and TRBJ2-6): SQTIHQWPATLVQPVGSPLSLECTVEGTSNPNLYWYRQAAGRGLQLLFYSVGIGQISSEVPQNLSASRPQDRQFILSSKKLLLSDSGFYLCAWSPSGANVLTFGAGSRLTVL.

The chain uses TRBV11-2 and TRBJ2-7; weak D call: TRBD2 (5 bases). Trimming pared 4 bases from V and 2 bases from J, leaving 9 bases between. The V gene's germline CDR1 is SGHAT and CDR2 FQNNGV. The length of the CDR3 is 13 residues. CDR3: CASSSRGTYEQYF. CDR3 DNA sequence: TGTGCCAGCAGCTCTCGGGGTACCTACGAGCAGTACTTC.

J is TRBJ1-1 and V is TRBV2; a possible D gene is TRBD1 (5 bases). Germline assignment: CDR1 SNHLY and CDR2 FYNNEI. V shed 7 bases and J shed 5 bases, with 14 bases lying between them. The CDR3 consists of 13 residues. CDR3 amino acids: CASTSGGETEAFF. The DNA of the CDR3 is TGTGCCAGCACGTCGGGGGGGGAAACTGAAGCTTTCTTT.

The chain carries TRBV6-5 and TRBJ1-1; D gene uncertain. Trimming took off 0 bases at V and 0 bases at J, with 8 bases between the two ends. There are 15 residues in the CDR3. CDR1 is MNHEY and CDR2 is SVGAGI in the germline V gene. This CDR3 is CASSYSSQLNTEAFF. The CDR3 DNA reads TGTGCCAGCAGTTACTCGAGTCAACTGAACACTGAAGCTTTCTTT.

The genes are TRBV6-5 and TRBJ1-2; TRBD1 matches at 7 bases. The CDR3 consists of 14 residues. V was pared by 5 bases and J by 4 bases, with 7 bases of the junction left unmatched. Germline CDR1 is MNHEY and CDR2 is SVGAGI. The CDR3: CASSNEQGFYGYTF. CDR3 sequence (DNA): TGTGCCAGCAGTAACGAACAGGGGTTCTATGGCTACACCTTC.

This clone was seen only a few times. V gene TRBV30 combines with J gene TRBJ1-2; TRBD1 might be the D (6 bases). V gave up 4 bases and J gave up 8 bases, with 17 bases separating them. The CDR3 covers 13 residues. CDR1 and CDR2 from the germline V gene are GTSNPN and SVGIG (reference sequence). The CDR3: CAWTRQAGAGYTF. Here the CDR3 DNA reads TGTGCCTGGACCCGCCAGGCAGGGGCCGGCTACACCTTC.

The chain is built from TRBV5-8 and TRBJ1-2; possibly TRBD1 for D (6 bases). The CDR3 is made up of 14 amino acids. Germline CDR1 SGHTS, CDR2 YDEGEE. The V end was cut by 0 bases, the J end by 4 bases, with 10 bases between. The CDR3 DNA follows: TGTGCCAGCAGCTTGGATGGGGGGGCCTATGGCTACACCTTC. Its protein is CASSLDGGAYGYTF.

This clone has a single count. The chain has TRBV25-1 and TRBJ2-3; D is uncertain. V lost 4 bases and J 2 bases, leaving 13 bases between the germline ends. This CDR3 comprises 15 residues. The germline gives CDR1 MGHDK, CDR2 SYGVNS. CDR3: CASSVLGINTDTQYF. The DNA for the CDR3 is TGTGCCAGCAGTGTGCTGGGGATAAACACAGATACGCAGTATTTT. Together with reference TRBV25-1 and TRBJ2-3, the CDR3 gives the full variable domain: EADIYQTPRYLVIGTGKKITLECSQTMGHDKMYWYQQDPGMELHLIHYSYGVNSTEKGDLSSESTVSRIRTEHFPLTLESARPSHTSQYLCASSVLGINTDTQYFGPGTRLTVL.

V is TRBV6-6 and J is TRBJ2-2; TRBD1 aligns across 8 bases. After removal of 7 bases from V and 3 bases from J, the junction contained 7 bases not matched to a gene. CDR1 and CDR2 (germline): MNHNY, SVGAGI (reference sequence). The CDR3 spans 15 residues. DNA for the CDR3: TGTGCCAGCACCCTGGACAGGGTAGACACCGGGGAGCTGTTTTTT. It translates to CASTLDRVDTGELFF.

This chain links TRBV19 with TRBJ1-4; 8 bases align to TRBD1. Unmatched junction bases numbered 18, after V lost 7 bases and J lost 11 bases. The CDR3 spans 16 residues. In germline, CDR1 is LNHDA, CDR2 SQIVND (reference sequence). Written as DNA, the CDR3 is TGTGCCAGTAATGCCGGGACAGGCCTATCAGGAGGGAAACTGTTTTTT. Translating it yields CASNAGTGLSGGKLFF.

The V and J genes are TRBV6-5 and TRBJ2-7; 9 bases are a match to TRBD1. V lost 5 bases, J lost 3 bases, and 5 bases stayed unmatched. The germline V gene has CDR1 MNHEY and CDR2 SVGAGI. The CDR3 contains 14 residues. This chain's CDR3 is CASSTRDRDYEQYF. The CDR3 coding sequence is TGTGCCAGCAGTACCCGGGACAGGGACTACGAGCAGTACTTC.

This chain joins TRBV30 and TRBJ1-1, with 7 positions matching TRBD1. Germline V gives CDR1 GTSNPN, CDR2 SVGIG (reference sequence). J gave up 7 bases and V 1 base, and 6 bases lay outside the gene matches. The CDR3 totals 13 residues. CDR3 DNA: TGTGCCTGGAGTGCCGTCCGGGACAGTGAAGCTTTCTTT. Amino acid sequence: CAWSAVRDSEAFF.

The chain uses TRBV30 and TRBJ2-1; 15 bases fit TRBD2. Germline CDR1 reads GTSNPN; CDR2 reads SVGIG (reference sequence). CDR3 length equals 15 residues. The ends lost 3 bases at V and 4 bases at J; junction bases unmatched: 1. The CDR3 loop is CAWSGTSGRYNEQFF. The CDR3 DNA is TGTGCCTGGAGCGGGACTAGCGGGAGGTACAATGAGCAGTTCTTC.

V gene TRBV19 combines with J gene TRBJ1-3; no clear D. This CDR3 region has 16 residues. V lost 4 bases and J lost 0, with 13 bases in between. Per germline, CDR1 LNHDA and CDR2 SQIVND (reference sequence). The CDR3, as DNA: TGTGCCAGTAGTAGGTTGCCGGACCCCTCTGGAAACACCATATATTTT. Translated: CASSRLPDPSGNTIYF.

V is TRBV10-3 and J is TRBJ2-3; 11 bases line up with TRBD2. The V gene's germline CDR1 is ENHRY and CDR2 SYGVKD. The CDR3 length is 14 residues. With V trimmed by 11 bases and J by 3 bases, 7 bases remained unmatched. The CDR3 DNA reads as TGTGCCGTAATAGCGGGAGGGCCGACAGATACGCAGTATTTT. Its translation is CAVIAGGPTDTQYF.

The V call is TRBV6-6, the J call TRBJ2-3; weak D call: TRBD2 (5 bases). The CDR3 runs to 16 residues. Trimming pared 2 bases from V and 0 bases from J, leaving 12 bases between. Germline V CDR1 and CDR2: MNHNY, SVGAGI (reference sequence). In DNA, the CDR3 is TGTGCCAGCAGTTACGGGCTAGCATCTAGCACAGATACGCAGTATTTT. This gives the protein CASSYGLASSTDTQYF.

The rearrangement links TRBV6-1 to TRBJ2-7; 7 bases agree with TRBD1. Losses at the gene ends were 7 bases for V and 5 bases for J; bases not matched to a gene: 11. The CDR3 totals 14 residues. Looked up from germline, CDR1 is MNHNS and CDR2 is SASEGT. This CDR3 is CASTPPDRTDEQYF. CDR3 bases: TGTGCCAGCACCCCCCCGGACAGGACCGACGAGCAGTACTTC.

The rearrangement uses TRBV7-9 and TRBJ2-2; D might be TRBD2 (5 bases). The germline V gene has CDR1 SEHNR and CDR2 FQNEAQ (reference sequence). The ends were cut back, 4 bases at V and 6 bases at J, with 9 bases in the middle. The CDR3 spans 13 residues. The CDR3 DNA is TGTGCCAGCAGCTCTGTAGCGTCCGGGGAGCTGTTTTTT. It translates to CASSSVASGELFF. Full variable domain (outside the CDR3, taken from reference TRBV7-9 and TRBJ2-2): DTGVSQNPRHKITKRGQNVTFRCDPISEHNRLYWYRQTLGQGPEFLTYFQNEAQLEKSRLLSDRFSAERPKGSFSTLEIQRTEQGDSAMYLCASSSVASGELFFGEGSRLTVL.

The chain has TRBV6-5 and TRBJ2-5, with a weak D call TRBD2 (6 bases). Trimming shortened V by 0 bases and J by 1 base, and 12 bases separated the two germline ends. Germline lookup yields CDR1 MNHEY and CDR2 SVGAGI. This CDR3 has 16 amino acids. CDR3 sequence reads: CASSYSRGIGQETQYF. CDR3 in DNA: TGTGCCAGCAGTTACTCACGCGGGATTGGCCAAGAGACCCAGTACTTC.

The chain is built from TRBV7-2 and TRBJ2-7, with D unclear. V was shortened by 5 bases and J by 3 bases, with 11 bases between the two germline ends. The length of the CDR3 is 13 residues. The germline gives CDR1 SGHTA, CDR2 FQGNSA. CDR3 residues: CASSVDSNYEQYF. In nucleotides, the CDR3 is TGTGCCAGCAGCGTAGACTCAAACTACGAGCAGTACTTC.